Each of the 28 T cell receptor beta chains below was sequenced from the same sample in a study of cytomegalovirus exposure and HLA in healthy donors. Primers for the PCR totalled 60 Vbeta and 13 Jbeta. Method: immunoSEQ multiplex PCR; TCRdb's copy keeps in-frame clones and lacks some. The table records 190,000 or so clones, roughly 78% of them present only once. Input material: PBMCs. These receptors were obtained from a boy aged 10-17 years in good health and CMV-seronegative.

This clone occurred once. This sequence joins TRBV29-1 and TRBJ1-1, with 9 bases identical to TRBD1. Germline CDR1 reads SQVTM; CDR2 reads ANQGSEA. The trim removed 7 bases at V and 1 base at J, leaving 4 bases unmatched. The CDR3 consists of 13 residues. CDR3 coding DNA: TGCAGCGCACAGGGGGCAGGGAACACTGAAGCTTTCTTT. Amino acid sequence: CSAQGAGNTEAFF. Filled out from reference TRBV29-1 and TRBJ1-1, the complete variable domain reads SAVISQKPSRDICQRGTSLTIQCQVDSQVTMMFWYRQQPGQSLTLIATANQGSEATYESGFVIDKFPISRPNLTFSTLTVSNMSPEDSSIYLCSAQGAGNTEAFFGQGTRLTVV.

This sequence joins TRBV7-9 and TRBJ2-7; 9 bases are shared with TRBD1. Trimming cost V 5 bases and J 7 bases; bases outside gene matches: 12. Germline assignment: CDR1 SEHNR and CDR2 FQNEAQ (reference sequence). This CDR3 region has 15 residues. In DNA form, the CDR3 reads TGTGCCAGCAGCCAGGGACAGGGACCTATTATAGAGCAGTACTTC. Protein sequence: CASSQGQGPIIEQYF. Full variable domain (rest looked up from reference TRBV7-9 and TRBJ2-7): DTGVSQNPRHKITKRGQNVTFRCDPISEHNRLYWYRQTLGQGPEFLTYFQNEAQLEKSRLLSDRFSAERPKGSFSTLEIQRTEQGDSAMYLCASSQGQGPIIEQYFGPGTRLTVT.

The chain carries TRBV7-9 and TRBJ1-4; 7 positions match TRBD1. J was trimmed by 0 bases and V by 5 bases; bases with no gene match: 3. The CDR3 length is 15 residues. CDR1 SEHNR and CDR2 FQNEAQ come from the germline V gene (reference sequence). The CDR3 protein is CASSPQGSTNEKLFF. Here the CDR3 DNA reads TGTGCCAGCAGCCCACAGGGGTCAACTAATGAAAAACTGTTTTTT.

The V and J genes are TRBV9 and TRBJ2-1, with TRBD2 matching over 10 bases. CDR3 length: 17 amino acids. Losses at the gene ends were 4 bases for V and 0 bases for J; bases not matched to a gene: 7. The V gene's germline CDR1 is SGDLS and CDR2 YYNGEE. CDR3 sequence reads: CASSMIAGGYSYNEQFF. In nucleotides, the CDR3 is TGTGCCAGCAGCATGATAGCGGGAGGTTACTCCTACAATGAGCAGTTCTTC.

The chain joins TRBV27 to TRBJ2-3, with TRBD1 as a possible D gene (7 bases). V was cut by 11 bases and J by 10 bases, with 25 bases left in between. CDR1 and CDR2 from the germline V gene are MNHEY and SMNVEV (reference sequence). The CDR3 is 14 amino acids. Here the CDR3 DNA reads TGTGCCCGCCCTTACTACGCCGCCAGGGGGGCGCAGTATTTT. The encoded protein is CARPYYAARGAQYF.

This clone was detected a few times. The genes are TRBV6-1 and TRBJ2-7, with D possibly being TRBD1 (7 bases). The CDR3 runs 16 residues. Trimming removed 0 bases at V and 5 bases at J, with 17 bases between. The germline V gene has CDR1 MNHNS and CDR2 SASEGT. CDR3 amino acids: CASSEAGAGQRNEQYF. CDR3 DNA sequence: TGTGCCAGCAGTGAAGCGGGGGCGGGACAGAGAAACGAGCAGTACTTC.

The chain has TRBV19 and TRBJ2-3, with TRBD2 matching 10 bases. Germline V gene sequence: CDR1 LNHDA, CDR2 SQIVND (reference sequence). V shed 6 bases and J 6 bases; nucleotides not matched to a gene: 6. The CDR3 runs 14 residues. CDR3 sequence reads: CASRDLAGEDTQYF. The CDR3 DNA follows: TGTGCCAGTAGGGATCTAGCGGGGGAGGATACGCAGTATTTT.

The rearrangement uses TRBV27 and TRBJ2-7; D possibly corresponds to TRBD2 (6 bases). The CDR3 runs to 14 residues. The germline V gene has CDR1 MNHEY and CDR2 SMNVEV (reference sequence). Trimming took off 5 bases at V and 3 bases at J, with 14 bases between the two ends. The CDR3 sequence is CASSHGGAGYEQYF. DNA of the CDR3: TGTGCCAGCAGTCACGGAGGGGCAGGCTACGAGCAGTACTTC.

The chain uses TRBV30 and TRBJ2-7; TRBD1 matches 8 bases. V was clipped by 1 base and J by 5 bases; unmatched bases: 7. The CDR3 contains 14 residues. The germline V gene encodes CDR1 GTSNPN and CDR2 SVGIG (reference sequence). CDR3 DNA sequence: TGTGCCTGGAGTGAAGGACAGGGAGTAAACGAGCAGTACTTC. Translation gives CAWSEGQGVNEQYF.

This chain's CDR3 is CASSFGGGGETQYF. CDR3 in DNA: TGCGCCAGCAGCTTTGGTGGGGGCGGAGAGACCCAGTACTTC. The rearrangement joins TRBV5-1 to TRBJ2-5; possibly TRBD1 for D (6 bases). From germline, CDR1 is SGHRS and CDR2 YFSETQ. V lost 2 bases, J lost 4 bases, and 12 bases lay in between. The CDR3 covers 14 residues. Full variable domain (remainder filled in from reference TRBV5-1 and TRBJ2-5): KAGVTQTPRYLIKTRGQQVTLSCSPISGHRSVSWYQQTPGQGLQFLFEYFSETQRNKGNFPGRFSGRQFSNSRSEMNVSTLELGDSALYLCASSFGGGGETQYFGPGTRLLVL.

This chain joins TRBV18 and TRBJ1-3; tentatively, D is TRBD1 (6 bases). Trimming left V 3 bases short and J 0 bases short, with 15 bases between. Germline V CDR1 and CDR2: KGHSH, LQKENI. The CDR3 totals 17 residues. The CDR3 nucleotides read TGTGCCAGCTCACCTCCTCGGACAGCCAGCTCTGGAAACACCATATATTTT. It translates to CASSPPRTASSGNTIYF.

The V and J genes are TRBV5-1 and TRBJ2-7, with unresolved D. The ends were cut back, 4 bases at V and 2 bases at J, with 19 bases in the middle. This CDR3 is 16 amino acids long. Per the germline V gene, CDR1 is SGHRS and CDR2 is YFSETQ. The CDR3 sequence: CASSLPGGTHTYEQYF. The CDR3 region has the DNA TGCGCCAGCAGCCTCCCCGGCGGAACCCACACCTACGAGCAGTACTTC.

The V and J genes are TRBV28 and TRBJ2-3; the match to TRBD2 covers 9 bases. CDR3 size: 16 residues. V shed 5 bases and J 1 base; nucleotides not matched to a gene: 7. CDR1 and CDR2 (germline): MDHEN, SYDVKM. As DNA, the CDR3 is TGTGCCAGCAGTGTCAGGCGGGAGGGCCGCACAGATACGCAGTATTTT. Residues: CASSVRREGRTDTQYF.

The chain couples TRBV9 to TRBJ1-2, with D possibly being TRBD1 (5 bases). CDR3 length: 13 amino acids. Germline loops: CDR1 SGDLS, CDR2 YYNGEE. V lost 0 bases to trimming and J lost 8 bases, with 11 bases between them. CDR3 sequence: CASSVGGRTGYTF. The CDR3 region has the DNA TGTGCCAGCAGCGTAGGGGGCAGAACCGGCTACACCTTC.

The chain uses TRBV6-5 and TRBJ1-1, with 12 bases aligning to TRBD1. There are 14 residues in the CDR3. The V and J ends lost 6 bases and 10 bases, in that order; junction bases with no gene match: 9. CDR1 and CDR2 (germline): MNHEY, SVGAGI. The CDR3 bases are TGTGCCAGCAGACTGGGACAGGGGGCTCTCATAGCTTTCTTT. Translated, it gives CASRLGQGALIAFF.

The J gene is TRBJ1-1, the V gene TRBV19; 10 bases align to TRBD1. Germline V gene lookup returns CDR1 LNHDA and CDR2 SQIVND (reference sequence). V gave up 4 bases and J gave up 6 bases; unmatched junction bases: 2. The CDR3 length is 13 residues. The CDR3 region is CASSRTGGAEAFF. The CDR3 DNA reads TGTGCCAGTAGTAGGACAGGGGGTGCTGAAGCTTTCTTT. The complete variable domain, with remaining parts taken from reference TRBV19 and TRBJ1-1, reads DGGITQSPKYLFRKEGQNVTLSCEQNLNHDAMYWYRQDPGQGLRLIYYSQIVNDFQKGDIAEGYSVSREKKESFPLTVTSAQKNPTAFYLCASSRTGGAEAFFGQGTRLTVV.

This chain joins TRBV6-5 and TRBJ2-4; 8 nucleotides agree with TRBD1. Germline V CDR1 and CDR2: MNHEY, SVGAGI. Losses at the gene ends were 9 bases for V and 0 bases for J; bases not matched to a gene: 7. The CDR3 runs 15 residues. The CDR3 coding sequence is TGTGCCAGTCGAGGGACAGGCCTAGCCAAAAACATTCAGTACTTC. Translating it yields CASRGTGLAKNIQYF.

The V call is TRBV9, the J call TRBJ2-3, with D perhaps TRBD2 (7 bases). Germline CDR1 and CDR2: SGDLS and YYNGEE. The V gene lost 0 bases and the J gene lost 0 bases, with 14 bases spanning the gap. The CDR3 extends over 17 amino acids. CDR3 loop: CASSVERGGGSTDTQYF. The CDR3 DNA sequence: TGTGCCAGCAGCGTAGAAAGGGGGGGCGGTAGCACAGATACGCAGTATTTT.

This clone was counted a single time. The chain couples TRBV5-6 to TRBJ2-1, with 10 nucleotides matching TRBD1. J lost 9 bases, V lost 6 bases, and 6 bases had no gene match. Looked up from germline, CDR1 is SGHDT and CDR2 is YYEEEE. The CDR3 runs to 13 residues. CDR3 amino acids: CASMTGGFSEQFF. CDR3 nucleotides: TGTGCCAGCATGACAGGGGGCTTTAGTGAGCAGTTCTTC.

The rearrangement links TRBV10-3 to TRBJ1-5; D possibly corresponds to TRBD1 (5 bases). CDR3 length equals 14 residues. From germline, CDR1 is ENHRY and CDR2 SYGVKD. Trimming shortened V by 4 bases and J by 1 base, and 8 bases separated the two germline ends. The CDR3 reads CAISGGDSNQPQHF. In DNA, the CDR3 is TGTGCCATCAGTGGGGGGGACAGCAATCAGCCCCAGCATTTT.

In DNA form, the CDR3 reads TGTGCCAGCAGCAGCTTGAGGGGGAAGGACAGCGTCTACGAGCAGTACTTC. Translated, it gives CASSSLRGKDSVYEQYF. This sequence joins TRBV11-2 and TRBJ2-7; D might be TRBD1 (6 bases). The CDR3 length is 17 residues. Between the trimmed V and J ends, which lost 5 bases and 3 bases, there was a span of 23 bases. Germline-derived CDR1 and CDR2 are SGHAT and FQNNGV.

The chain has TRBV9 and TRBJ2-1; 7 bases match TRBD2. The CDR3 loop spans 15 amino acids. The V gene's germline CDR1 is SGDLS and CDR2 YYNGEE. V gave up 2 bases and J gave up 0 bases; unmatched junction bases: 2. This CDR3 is CASSVAGVSYNEQFF. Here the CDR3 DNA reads TGTGCCAGCAGCGTGGCGGGGGTCTCCTACAATGAGCAGTTCTTC.

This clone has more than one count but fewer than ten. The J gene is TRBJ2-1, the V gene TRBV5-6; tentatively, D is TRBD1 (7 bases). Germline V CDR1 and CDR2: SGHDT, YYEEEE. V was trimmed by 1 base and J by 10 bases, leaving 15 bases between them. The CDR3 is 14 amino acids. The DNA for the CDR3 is TGTGCCAGCAGCTTGCCCGCAGGGGGGCAGGAGCAGTTCTTC. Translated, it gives CASSLPAGGQEQFF.

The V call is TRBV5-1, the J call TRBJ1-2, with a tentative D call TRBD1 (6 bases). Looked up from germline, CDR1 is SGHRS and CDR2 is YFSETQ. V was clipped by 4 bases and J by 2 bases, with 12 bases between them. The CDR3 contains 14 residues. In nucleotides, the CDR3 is TGCGCCAGCAGCCAGGGGACGTCGAACTATGGCTACACCTTC. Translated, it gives CASSQGTSNYGYTF.

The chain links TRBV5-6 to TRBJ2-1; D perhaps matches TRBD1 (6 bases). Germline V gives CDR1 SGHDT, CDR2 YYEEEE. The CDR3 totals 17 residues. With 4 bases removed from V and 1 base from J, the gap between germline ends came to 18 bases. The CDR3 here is CASSLGLQGWSYNEQFF. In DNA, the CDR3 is TGTGCCAGCAGCCTCGGGCTACAGGGTTGGTCCTACAATGAGCAGTTCTTC.

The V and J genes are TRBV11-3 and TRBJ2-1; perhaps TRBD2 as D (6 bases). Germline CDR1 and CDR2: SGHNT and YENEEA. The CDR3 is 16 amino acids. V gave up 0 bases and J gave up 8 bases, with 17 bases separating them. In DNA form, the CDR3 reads TGTGCCAGCAGCTTAGATATGGGACTTACGTCCTATGAGCAGTTCTTC. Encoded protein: CASSLDMGLTSYEQFF. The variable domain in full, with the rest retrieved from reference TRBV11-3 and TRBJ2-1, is EAGVVQSPRYKIIEKKQPVAFWCNPISGHNTLYWYLQNLGQGPELLIRYENEEAVDDSQLPKDRFSAERLKGVDSTLKIQPAELGDSAVYLCASSLDMGLTSYEQFFGPGTRLTVL.

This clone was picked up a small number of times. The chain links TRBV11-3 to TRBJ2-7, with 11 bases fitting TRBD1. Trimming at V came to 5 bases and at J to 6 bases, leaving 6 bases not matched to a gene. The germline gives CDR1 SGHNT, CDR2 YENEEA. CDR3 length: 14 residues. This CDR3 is CASSPRTGGGEQYF. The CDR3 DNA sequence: TGTGCCAGCAGCCCTAGGACAGGGGGCGGCGAGCAGTACTTC.

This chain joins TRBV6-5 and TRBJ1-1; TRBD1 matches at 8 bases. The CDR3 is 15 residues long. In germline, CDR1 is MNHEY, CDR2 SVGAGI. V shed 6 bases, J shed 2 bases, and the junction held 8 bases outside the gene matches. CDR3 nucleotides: TGTGCCAGCAGATGGACAGGGTCCTTAAACACTGAAGCTTTCTTT. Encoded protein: CASRWTGSLNTEAFF.